The rows below give T cell receptor beta chains drawn from one sample of a study of neoadjuvant anti-PD-1 for oral cavity cancer. The data were produced by immunoSEQ multiplex PCR, yet TCRdb's version contains in-frame clones alone and is incomplete. This sample has roughly 8,000 clones, with around half found just once. The material was tumor tissue, obtained before nivolumab (anti-PD-1) treatment. All receptors derive from a person between 40 and 85 years old with oral cavity squamous cell carcinoma. Each CDR3 is given with its conserved first and last residue. The D gene is left open where the match is weak. Expanded clones get a size class; other rows say once, few or many, or leave the size out.

D gene: NA; clone size: NA; J gene: TRBJ2-1; V gene: TRBV19; CDR3 DNA: TGTGCCAGTAGTCTCAGGCCCCCTTACAATGAGCAGTTCTTC; CDR3 protein: CASSLRPPYNEQFF
D gene: NA; clone size: NA; J gene: TRBJ2-6; V gene: TRBV7-3; CDR3 DNA: TGTGCCAGCAGCTCCCGGGAGCGGGTGATCTCTGGGGCCAACGTCCTGACTTTC; CDR3 protein: CASSSRERVISGANVLTF
D gene: TRBD1; clone size: medium-sized; J gene: TRBJ1-2; V gene: TRBV11-2; CDR3 DNA: TGTGCCAGCAGCCCCGGGACAGGGAGCAGCTACACCTTC; CDR3 protein: CASSPGTGSSYTF
D gene: TRBD2; clone size: few; J gene: TRBJ2-1; V gene: TRBV5-1; CDR3 DNA: TGCGCCAGCTTTGGACTAGCGGGAGCTGGGTACAATGAGCAGTTCTTC; CDR3 protein: CASFGLAGAGYNEQFF
D gene: NA; clone size: NA; J gene: TRBJ2-2; V gene: TRBV2; CDR3 DNA: TGTGCCAGCAGTGCGATTGGGAGAACGAACACCGGGGAGCTGTTTTTT; CDR3 protein: CASSAIGRTNTGELFF
D gene: NA; clone size: few; J gene: TRBJ2-7; V gene: TRBV29-1; CDR3 DNA: TGCAGCGTTGAAGTGGCGACATTACGCGAGCAGTACTTC; CDR3 protein: CSVEVATLREQYF
D gene: NA; clone size: NA; J gene: TRBJ2-1; V gene: TRBV10-1; CDR3 DNA: TGCGCCAGCAGTTTTATTGGGGGCGAGCAGTTCTTC; CDR3 protein: CASSFIGGEQFF
D gene: NA; clone size: NA; J gene: TRBJ2-3; V gene: TRBV2; CDR3 DNA: TGTGCCAGCAGCCTCGGAGCGGGCACCGCCGATACGCAGTATTTT; CDR3 protein: CASSLGAGTADTQYF
D gene: TRBD2; clone size: NA; J gene: TRBJ2-1; V gene: TRBV5-4; CDR3 DNA: TGTGCCAGCAGCTTGACTAGCGAGTCCTACAATGAGCAGTTCTTC; CDR3 protein: CASSLTSESYNEQFF
D gene: NA; clone size: medium-sized; J gene: TRBJ2-1; V gene: TRBV11-2; CDR3 DNA: TGTGCCAGCAGCCCCGGGCATGAGCAGTTCTTC; CDR3 protein: CASSPGHEQFF
D gene: NA; clone size: few; J gene: TRBJ2-3; V gene: TRBV19; CDR3 DNA: TGTGCCAGTAGTACCCAGGGTGGGAGTACAGATACGCAGTATTTT; CDR3 protein: CASSTQGGSTDTQYF
D gene: TRBD1; clone size: NA; J gene: TRBJ1-1; V gene: TRBV6-1; CDR3 DNA: TGTGCCAGCAGCCCAATGACAGGGGCGGGTGAAGCTTTCTTT; CDR3 protein: CASSPMTGAGEAFF
D gene: TRBD2; clone size: NA; J gene: TRBJ2-5; V gene: TRBV11-2; CDR3 DNA: TGTGCCAGCAGCTTAGGTAGCAGCGGGACCCAAGAGACCCAGTACTTC; CDR3 protein: CASSLGSSGTQETQYF
D gene: NA; clone size: NA; J gene: TRBJ2-1; V gene: TRBV2; CDR3 DNA: TGTGCCACCAAAAACGTTGCTGAGCAGTTCTTC; CDR3 protein: CATKNVAEQFF
D gene: NA; clone size: NA; J gene: TRBJ2-7; V gene: TRBV7-7; CDR3 DNA: TGTGCTAGCAGCTTAGCGCCCAGCGCTGAGCTCTACGAGCAGTACTTC; CDR3 protein: CASSLAPSAELYEQYF
D gene: TRBD2; clone size: NA; J gene: TRBJ2-1; V gene: TRBV5-4; CDR3 DNA: TGTGCCAGCAGCCCGCCCTTGGCTAGCGGGAGGCGAGGTGAGCAGTTCTTC; CDR3 protein: CASSPPLASGRRGEQFF
D gene: TRBD1; clone size: NA; J gene: TRBJ2-7; V gene: TRBV7-8; CDR3 DNA: TGTGCCAGCAGCGCGGGCGACAGGGGATACGAGCAGTACTTC; CDR3 protein: CASSAGDRGYEQYF
D gene: TRBD2; clone size: NA; J gene: TRBJ2-3; V gene: TRBV6-8; CDR3 DNA: TGTGCCAGCAGGACTAGCGGGAGCACAGATACGCAGTATTTT; CDR3 protein: CASRTSGSTDTQYF
D gene: NA; clone size: few; J gene: TRBJ2-3; V gene: TRBV28; CDR3 DNA: TGTGCCAGCAGACCCGGTGGTAGATTGGATACGCAGTATTTT; CDR3 protein: CASRPGGRLDTQYF
D gene: NA; clone size: NA; J gene: TRBJ1-2; V gene: TRBV9; CDR3 DNA: TGTGCCAGCAGCCCCCCACATATCAACTATGGCTACACCTTC; CDR3 protein: CASSPPHINYGYTF
D gene: TRBD1; clone size: NA; J gene: TRBJ1-3; V gene: TRBV5-6; CDR3 DNA: TGTGCCAGCAGCTCCGAGGACAGGGGGGCGAGAAACACCATATATTTT; CDR3 protein: CASSSEDRGARNTIYF
D gene: NA; clone size: NA; J gene: TRBJ1-5; V gene: TRBV19; CDR3 DNA: TGTGCCACCTTACCATCTGTCGGTACCTATAGCAATCAGCCCCAGCATTTT; CDR3 protein: CATLPSVGTYSNQPQHF
D gene: NA; clone size: NA; J gene: TRBJ1-4; V gene: TRBV19; CDR3 DNA: TGTGCCAGTAATTCCCCCGACGGGCGCGAAAAACTGTTTTTT; CDR3 protein: CASNSPDGREKLFF
D gene: NA; clone size: NA; J gene: TRBJ1-2; V gene: TRBV28; CDR3 DNA: TGTGCCAGCATAGGCCCTTACTATGGCTACACCTTC; CDR3 protein: CASIGPYYGYTF
D gene: NA; clone size: medium-sized; J gene: TRBJ2-7; V gene: TRBV19; CDR3 DNA: TGTGCCAGTAGTATCGGAGGGAGAGAGCAGTACTTC; CDR3 protein: CASSIGGREQYF
D gene: NA; clone size: NA; J gene: TRBJ2-1; V gene: TRBV11-1; CDR3 DNA: TGTGCCAGCAGTCCGACCACGCCCGTCGTATTCAATGAGCAGTTCTTC; CDR3 protein: CASSPTTPVVFNEQFF
D gene: NA; clone size: few; J gene: TRBJ2-1; V gene: TRBV6-1; CDR3 DNA: TGTGCCAGCAGTAGACTAAGCGGAGAGCAGTTCTTC; CDR3 protein: CASSRLSGEQFF
D gene: NA; clone size: NA; J gene: TRBJ1-1; V gene: TRBV5-6; CDR3 DNA: TGTGCCAGCAGCTTGGTACAGGCCCATTCGAACACTGAAGCTTTCTTT; CDR3 protein: CASSLVQAHSNTEAFF
D gene: NA; clone size: NA; J gene: TRBJ2-1; V gene: TRBV5-4; CDR3 DNA: TGTGCCAGCAGCGCCTCTAGCTATACCTACAATGAGCAGTTCTTC; CDR3 protein: CASSASSYTYNEQFF